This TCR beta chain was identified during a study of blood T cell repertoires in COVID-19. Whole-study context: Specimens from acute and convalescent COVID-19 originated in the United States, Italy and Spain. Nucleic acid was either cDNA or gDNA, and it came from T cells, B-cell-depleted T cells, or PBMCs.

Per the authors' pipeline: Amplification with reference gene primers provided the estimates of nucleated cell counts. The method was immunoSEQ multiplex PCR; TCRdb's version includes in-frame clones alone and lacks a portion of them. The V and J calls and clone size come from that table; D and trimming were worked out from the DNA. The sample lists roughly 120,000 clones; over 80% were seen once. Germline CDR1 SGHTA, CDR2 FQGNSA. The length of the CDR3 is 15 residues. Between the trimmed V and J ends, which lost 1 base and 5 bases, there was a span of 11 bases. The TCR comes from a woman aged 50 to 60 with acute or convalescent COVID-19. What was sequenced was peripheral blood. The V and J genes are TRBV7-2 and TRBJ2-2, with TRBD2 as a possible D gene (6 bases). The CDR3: CASSLEMAGTGELFF. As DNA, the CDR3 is TGTGCCAGCAGCTTAGAAATGGCGGGAACCGGGGAGCTGTTTTTT.